This T cell receptor beta chain was obtained from a study of cytomegalovirus exposure and HLA in healthy donors (dated 2017 in TCRdb). About the full investigation: An earlier analysis of some 600 of the donors reported 250 to 300 Gb of sequence data and around 100 million unique TCR beta sequences obtained from some 200 million T cells. To predict cytomegalovirus infection status, the study combined high-throughput TCR immunosequencing, statistical association of individual TCRs with disease status, and machine learning. A separate validation cohort of 100 to 150 different subjects was used in addition to the roughly 720-subject first cohort. A later genetic analysis used genome-wide SNP genotypes for about 60% of the roughly 700 donors, treating that subset as a discovery cohort. The study profiled the T cell repertoires of some 610 subjects by immunosequencing and related them to cytomegalovirus serostatus. Of the 398 genotyped donors, approximately 82% fell in the genetic ancestry cluster associated with self-reported Caucasian donors. A later analysis re-analyzed previously published TCR beta repertoires from roughly 630 donors and added high-resolution HLA genotyping to study TCR occurrence patterns. The study aimed to test whether signatures of past pathogen exposure could be identified by cataloging public T cell receptors. All discovery cohort repertoires had been generated using a single sequencing platform. Typing coverage varied by locus: roughly 629-640 donors for A, B, C, DRB1 and DQB1; roughly 500 for DQA1; nearly 610 for DPA1; around 450 for DPB1. Rather than drawing on any new phenotypic data, the later analysis identified candidate immune exposures from TCR beta sequences and the way those sequences occurred across donors. Roughly 5 DR-DQ haplotypes were handled as single units for association and clustering because linkage in the cohort was strong. An early release that covered several hundred HLA-typed donors contained approximately 300 gigabases of sequencing data and 85 million to 100 million unique TCR sequences. HLA typing covered class I and class II loci at four-digit resolution. Donor age, sex, ethnicity and CMV serostatus were compiled alongside the repertoire data. An earlier analysis of about 620 of the donors applied high-throughput TCR beta sequencing to assess whether each TCR beta V gene segment acted as functional or pseudogenic. Among about 360 genotyped donors of the cohort, an average of around 240,000 unique TCR beta nucleotide sequences were sequenced per donor, approximately 20% of them non-productive. The full study reports these points: According to a later genetic analysis, donors in an Asian-associated ancestry cluster had fewer N-insertions in productive TCRs than the approximately 670-donor mean. Most TCR sequences were seen in very few donors, while some public TCRs were found in many individuals. Because counts were too low, seventeen rarely observed V segments, including chromosome 9 orphons, were left out of the earlier analysis of about 620 of the donors. This cohort had only TCR beta chains sequenced, and the lack of alpha or paired-chain data limited which features could be detected. In a later analysis, HLA-associated TCR beta chains were found to be more clonally expanded and to have lower generation probabilities than equally common non-associated chains. A cluster of highly shared sequence variants was judged likely to represent a technical artifact of the sequencing pipeline. The study gave a list of over 150 TCR beta chains associated with cytomegalovirus. A later analysis associated 15,000 to 20,000 TCR beta sequences with specific HLA alleles at a false discovery rate of 0.05. Linkage disequilibrium might explain the correlated functional status among segregating V segments, but an unknown experimental factor could not be ruled out. According to a later analysis, TCR association rates differed among HLA loci, with DRB1 alleles showing the most associated TCRs and HLA-C alleles showing the fewest. An earlier analysis of approximately 500 of the donors showed that most TCR beta V segments appeared in productive rearrangements either about 87% or about 30% of the time, which broadly matched IMGT annotations. The authors suggested that the approach could potentially be extended to other disease states and immunological phenotypes. An association between a missense DCLRE1C variant and V-gene and J-gene trimming of TCR beta chains was found in a later genetic analysis and replicated in an independent cohort. In a later analysis, several top co-occurrence clusters were reported to appear linked to parvovirus B19, influenza, CMV and Epstein-Barr virus. Because the 87-base-pair reads could not distinguish some IMGT-functional V segments, including TRBV6-2 and TRBV6-3, those segments were excluded. According to a later analysis, most CMV-associated TCR beta chains appeared to be HLA-restricted, and the HLA associations seemed to be driven largely by CMV exposure. Three of the identified cytomegalovirus-associated TCR beta chains were confirmed in vitro to be specific for cytomegalovirus antigens. Sequencing depth was assumed to be roughly uniform across donors in the presence/absence analyses, though that assumption may not hold. For the cohort, immune exposure information was limited to CMV serostatus. A further reported finding was that TCR beta sequences accurately predicted the HLA-A and HLA-B alleles for most subjects in the first cohort. Assigning TCR associations to individual alleles was difficult when HLA alleles, especially DR and DQ, strongly co-occurred. Cytomegalovirus status was reported to be diagnosed by the classifier with high specificity and sensitivity in both the original and validation cohorts. Because HLA typing was missing for some donors at each locus, association tests included only the typed subset.

The cohort consisted of 670 or so healthy bone marrow donors. Cohort members were all nominally healthy when sampled, although unrecorded immune exposures were likely present. The donor was CMV seropositive and belonged to the group of a few hundred seropositive cohort members. A peripheral blood sample was provided by each donor, and peripheral blood mononuclear cells were used for TCR beta sequencing. Genomic DNA was extracted from the blood cell samples with the Qiagen DNeasy Blood Extraction Kit. About this clone itself: What antigen it recognizes has not been identified. No quality values exist for individual bases; no much larger clone is one base distant.

The germline V gene provides CDR1 SGHRS and CDR2 YFSETQ. The germline ends are 16 bases apart after V is trimmed by 0 bases and J by 3 bases. The CDR3 spans 16 residues, from the cysteine through the phenylalanine. Only the CDR3 portion is preserved as DNA: 48 bases, with reading frame beginning at the first base. Library preparation was by the immunoSEQ multiplex PCR assay. For the multiplex PCR, a mixture combining 60 forward primers for TCR Vbeta segments and 13 reverse primers for TCR Jbeta segments was used. The CDR3 region of rearranged TCR beta genes was amplified from genomic DNA by a multiplex PCR assay. The Illumina HiSeq System was used to sequence the amplified TCR beta libraries as 87-base-pair reads. The original methods were these. A later analysis counted tens of millions of unique TCR beta chains across the 666 repertoires, and some 11 million of these chains were shared by at least two donors. Raw reads were error-corrected and collapsed into unique sequences with a nearest-neighbor algorithm that merged closely related sequences to remove PCR and sequencing errors. CDR3 sequences were aligned to IMGT reference sequences to assign V, D and J gene segments. Each retained sequence needed at least a six-nucleotide match to both a V gene segment and a J gene segment. Rearrangements were classified as productive when the CDR3 lacked stop codons and remained in frame with V and J, and all other rearrangements were classified as non-productive. Following IMGT convention, CDR3 was defined as the stretch from the second conserved V-encoded cysteine to the conserved J-encoded phenylalanine. In an earlier analysis of more than 550 of the donors, sequences lacking an unambiguous match to a single V gene segment were excluded. An earlier analysis of several hundred of the donors called V segments functional above 56.7% productive rearrangements and segregating when the between-donor standard deviation exceeded 5%. To diagnose cytomegalovirus status from the catalog of TCR beta chain sequences, a statistical classification framework was built. A later analysis assigned V and J genes by comparing TCR nucleotide sequences with IMGT/GENE-DB human TR gene sequences. A later analysis assigned CDR3 sequences and most-parsimonious VDJ recombination scenarios with the TCRdist pipeline. In a later analysis, every TCR beta chain was defined by the combination of its CDR3 amino acid sequence and its V-gene family, and reads without a unique V-gene family were dropped. A later analysis removed nearly 600 highly shared, low-generation-probability nucleotide sequences to deal with suspected cross-contamination and a sequencing artifact. A later analysis calculated a clonal expansion index for each public chain from normalized within-repertoire ranks of inferred template counts. A later analysis computed generation probabilities with a VDJ recombination model fitted to out-of-frame rearrangements, and checked the results against IGoR. A later analysis scored TCR-TCR, TCR-HLA and TCR-CMV co-occurrence with hypergeometric tests, applying a repertoire-size bias correction to TCR pairs. A later analysis estimated false discovery rates by permuting HLA or CMV assignments 20 times. In a later analysis, co-occurring TCRs were grouped using DBSCAN, and TCRdist sequence similarity was added for clustering within HLA-allele-positive subsets. Repertoires with fewer than 30,000 or more than 120,000 public chains were left out of co-occurrence clustering, as were five repertoires with anomalous nucleotide sharing. TCRdb stores this immuneACCESS table with in-frame sequences only. Part of the clones is absent; in the studies checked, under half of the shortfall reflects unresolved V genes, and no reason is known for the rest. The DNA was the basis for D and trimming; V, J and clone size are from that table. For this sample there are some 180,000 clones; about 10% appear just once. The ten largest clonotypes hold over 1% of the sample.

The source material was PBMCs. Recombination linked TRBV5-1 to TRBJ2-7; confidence is insufficient to name the D gene. The sequence was collected from a woman younger than 45 in good health and CMV-seropositive. CDR3 loop: CASSLVAGRRYYEQYF. Here is the DNA: TGCGCCAGCAGCTTGGTGGCAGGTCGACGCTACTACGAGCAGTACTTC.